This TCR beta chain stems from a study of OX40 agonist ivuxolimab in advanced cancers. The data were produced by immunoSEQ multiplex PCR, yet TCRdb's version contains in-frame clones alone and is incomplete. The profile shows fewer than 80,000 clones, 75% to 90% of them singletons. Germline CDR1 reads SNHLY; CDR2 reads FYNNEI. CDR3 size: 14 residues. Trimming left V 6 bases short and J 1 base short, with 9 bases between. The receptor comes from an adult with an advanced solid tumor such as melanoma, head and neck, liver or kidney cancer. The V call is TRBV2, the J call TRBJ2-2; no firm D call. Specimen: CD4+ or CD8+ T cells sorted from blood, collected in a trial of the OX40 agonist ivuxolimab. CDR3 nucleotides: TGTGCCAGCAGAGTTATCCAGAACACCGGGGAGCTGTTTTTT. This codes for CASRVIQNTGELFF.